The 3 T cell receptor beta chains listed next were all sequenced from one sample in a study of tumor-infiltrating lymphocytes in localized non-small cell lung cancer. Data came from immunoSEQ multiplex PCR; TCRdb stores just in-frame clones and leaves some out. The sample consists of roughly 2,800 clones, roughly three quarters of them appearing once. The sequencing input was uninvolved lung tissue not adjacent to the tumor. The origin of the receptors is a human donor with non-small cell lung cancer.

The genes are TRBV29-1 and TRBJ2-3; D perhaps matches TRBD1 (5 bases). The J call could be wrong; TRBJ1-5 is a better fit for the DNA end. CDR1 and CDR2 (germline): SQVTM, ANQGSEA. CDR3 length: 15 amino acids. CDR3 in amino acids: CSVVVWDYSTDTQHF. The DNA for the CDR3 is TGCAGCGTTGTCGTATGGGACTACAGCACAGATACGCAGCATTTT.

This chain joins TRBV4-3 and TRBJ2-1, with 8 bases lining up with TRBD1. The germline V gene encodes CDR1 LGHNA and CDR2 YSLEER. The CDR3 consists of 16 residues. The trim removed 3 bases at V and 4 bases at J, leaving 8 bases unmatched. CDR3 in DNA: TGCGCCAGCAGCCACAGGACAGGGAGGATTTACAATGAGCAGTTCTTC. This encodes CASSHRTGRIYNEQFF.

The chain has TRBV11-2 and TRBJ2-1; D unresolved. V lost 5 bases to trimming and J lost 8 bases, with 7 bases between them. The CDR3 runs to 11 residues. From germline, CDR1 is SGHAT and CDR2 FQNNGV. The CDR3 DNA is TGTGCCAGCAGCCCCCGGGATGAGCAGTTCTTC. This codes for CASSPRDEQFF.